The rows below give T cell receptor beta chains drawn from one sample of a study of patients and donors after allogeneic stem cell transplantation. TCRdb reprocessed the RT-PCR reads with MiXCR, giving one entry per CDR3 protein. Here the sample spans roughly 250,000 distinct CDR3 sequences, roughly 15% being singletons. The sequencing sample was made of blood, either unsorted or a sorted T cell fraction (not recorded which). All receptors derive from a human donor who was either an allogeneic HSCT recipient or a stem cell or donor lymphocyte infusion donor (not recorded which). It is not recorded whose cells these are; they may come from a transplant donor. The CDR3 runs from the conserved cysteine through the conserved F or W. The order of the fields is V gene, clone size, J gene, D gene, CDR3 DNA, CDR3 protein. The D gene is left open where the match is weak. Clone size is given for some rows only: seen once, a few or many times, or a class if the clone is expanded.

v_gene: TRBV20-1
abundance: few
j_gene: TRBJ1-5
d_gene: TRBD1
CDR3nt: TGCAGTGCCGAAGAAGACAGGGCCAATCAGCCCCAGCATTTT
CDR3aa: CSAEEDRANQPQHF

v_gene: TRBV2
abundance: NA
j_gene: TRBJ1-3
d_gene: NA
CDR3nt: TGTGCCAGCAGTGAGCTGCAGGGAGGTCGGAACACCATATATTTT
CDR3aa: CASSELQGGRNTIYF

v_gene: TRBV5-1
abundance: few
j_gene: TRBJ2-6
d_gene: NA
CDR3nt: TGCGCCAGCAGCCCGGGGAGCGCTGGGGCCAACGTCCTGACTTTC
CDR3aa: CASSPGSAGANVLTF

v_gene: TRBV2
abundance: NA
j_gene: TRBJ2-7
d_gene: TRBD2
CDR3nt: TGTGCCAGCACTCCTCCCGGGACTAGCGGGCTCCACTACGAGCAGTACTTC
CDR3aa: CASTPPGTSGLHYEQYF

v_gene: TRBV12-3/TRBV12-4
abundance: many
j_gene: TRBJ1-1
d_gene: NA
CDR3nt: TGTGCCAGCAGTTTTTTGGTTATCGGGGGGCGTGTGAACACTGAAGCTTTCTTT
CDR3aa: CASSFLVIGGRVNTEAFF

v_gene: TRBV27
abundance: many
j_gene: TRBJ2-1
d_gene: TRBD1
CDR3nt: TGTGCCAGCAGTCCTCCGAGACAGGGAATCAATGAGCAGTTCTTC
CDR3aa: CASSPPRQGINEQFF

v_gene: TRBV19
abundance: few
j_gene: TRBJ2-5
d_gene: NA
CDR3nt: TGTGCCAGTAGTATAGGCGGGCTAGTGAAAGAGACCCAGTACTTC
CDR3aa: CASSIGGLVKETQYF

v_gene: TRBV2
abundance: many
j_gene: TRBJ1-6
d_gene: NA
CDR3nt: TGTGCCAGCAGTGAAGCGCCGGCAGGGTACTCACCCCTCCACTTT
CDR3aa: CASSEAPAGYSPLHF

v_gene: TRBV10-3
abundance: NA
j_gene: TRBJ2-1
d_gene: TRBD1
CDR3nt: TGTGCCACTGGAGGCGAGGGGGACAGACAGTTCTTC
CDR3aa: CATGGEGDRQFF

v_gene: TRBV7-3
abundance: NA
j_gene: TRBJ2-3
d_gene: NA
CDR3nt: TGTGCCAGCAGCTCCTCTAGCGAGCGGGCAGATACGCAGTATTTT
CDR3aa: CASSSSSERADTQYF

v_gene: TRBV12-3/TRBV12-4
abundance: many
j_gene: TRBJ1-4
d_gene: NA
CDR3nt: TGTGCCAGCAGTACCTCCGCCAGGGTTGAAAAACTGTTTTTT
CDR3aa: CASSTSARVEKLFF

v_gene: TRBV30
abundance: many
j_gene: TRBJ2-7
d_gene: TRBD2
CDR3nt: TGTGCCTGGAATCGACTAGCTGGGGCTTACGAGCAGTACTTC
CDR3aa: CAWNRLAGAYEQYF

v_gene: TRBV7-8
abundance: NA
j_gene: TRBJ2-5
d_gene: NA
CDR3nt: TGTGCCAGCAGCTTATACATTAGCGCGTACCAAGAGACCCAGTACTTC
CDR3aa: CASSLYISAYQETQYF

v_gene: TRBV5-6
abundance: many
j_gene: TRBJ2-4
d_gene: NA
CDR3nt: TGTGCCAGCAGCAATCGCTTTCTTTCGAGGGGAGAATACATTCAGTACTTC
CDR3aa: CASSNRFLSRGEYIQYF

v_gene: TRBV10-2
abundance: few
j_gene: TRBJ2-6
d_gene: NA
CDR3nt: TGCGCCAGCGGCCGAGGCGGGGAAGGGGCCAACGTCCTGACTTTC
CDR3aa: CASGRGGEGANVLTF

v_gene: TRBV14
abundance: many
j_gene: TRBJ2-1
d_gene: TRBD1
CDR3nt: TGTGCCAGCAGCCGTCGGACAGGGGGAGTAGATGAGCAGTTCTTC
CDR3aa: CASSRRTGGVDEQFF

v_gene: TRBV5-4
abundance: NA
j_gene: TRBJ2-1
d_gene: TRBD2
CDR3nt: TGTGCCAGCAGCGGCGGGACTAGGGTCGGGGGTGAGCAGTTCTTC
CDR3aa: CASSGGTRVGGEQFF

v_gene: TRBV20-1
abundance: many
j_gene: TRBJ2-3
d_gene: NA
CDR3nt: TGCAGTGCCCTAAGCGTGAGCACAGATACGCAGTATTTT
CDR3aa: CSALSVSTDTQYF

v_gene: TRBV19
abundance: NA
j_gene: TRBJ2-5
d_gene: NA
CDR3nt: TGTGCCAGTAGTATAGAGAGCAGGGGCGGAGAGACCCAGTACTTC
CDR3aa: CASSIESRGGETQYF

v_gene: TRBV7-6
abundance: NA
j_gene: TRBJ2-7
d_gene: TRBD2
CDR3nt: TGTGCCAGCAGCTTAGCGACTAGCGGAGCCTACGAGCAGTACTTC
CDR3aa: CASSLATSGAYEQYF

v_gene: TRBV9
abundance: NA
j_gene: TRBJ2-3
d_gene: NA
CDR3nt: TGTGCCAGCAGCGTAGTAGTAGACGGGGGCCTCACAGATACGCAGTATTTT
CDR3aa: CASSVVVDGGLTDTQYF

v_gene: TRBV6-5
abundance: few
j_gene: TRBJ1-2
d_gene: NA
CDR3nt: TGTGCCAGCAGTTATAATTTAGACAGCAACTATGGCTACACCTTC
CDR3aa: CASSYNLDSNYGYTF

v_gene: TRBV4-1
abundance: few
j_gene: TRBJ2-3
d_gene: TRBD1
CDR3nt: TGCGCCAGCAGCCATCACCGGGACAGGGGGCCTGGTACGCAGTATTTT
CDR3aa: CASSHHRDRGPGTQYF

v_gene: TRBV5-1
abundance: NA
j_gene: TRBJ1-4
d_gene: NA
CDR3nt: TGCGCCAGCAGCTTGGAGGGTCAGAACGAAAAACTGTTTTTT
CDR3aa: CASSLEGQNEKLFF

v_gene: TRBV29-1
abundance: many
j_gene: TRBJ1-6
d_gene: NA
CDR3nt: TGCAGCGTTCGATACGGGGGCGATAATTCACCCCTCCACTTT
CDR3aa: CSVRYGGDNSPLHF

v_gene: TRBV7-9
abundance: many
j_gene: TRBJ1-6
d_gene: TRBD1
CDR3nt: TGTGCCAGCAGCTTAGGACAGGGATTTTCACCCCTCCACTTT
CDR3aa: CASSLGQGFSPLHF

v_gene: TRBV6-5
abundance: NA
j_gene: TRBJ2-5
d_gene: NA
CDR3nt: TGTGCCAGCAGTTACAATGGGGCCCAGTACTTC
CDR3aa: CASSYNGAQYF

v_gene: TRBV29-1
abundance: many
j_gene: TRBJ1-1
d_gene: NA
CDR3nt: TGCAGCGTTGACAGTTCGAACACTGAAGCTTTCTTT
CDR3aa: CSVDSSNTEAFF

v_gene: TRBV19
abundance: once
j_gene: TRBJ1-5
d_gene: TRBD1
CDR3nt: TGTGCCAGTAGTATACAGGACAGGGGGCGTTATCAGCCCCAGCATTTT
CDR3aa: CASSIQDRGRYQPQHF

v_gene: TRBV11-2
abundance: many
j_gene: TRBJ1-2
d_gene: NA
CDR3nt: TGTGCCAGCAGCTCCGCAGGGCGGAGGAACTATGGCTACACCTTC
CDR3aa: CASSSAGRRNYGYTF

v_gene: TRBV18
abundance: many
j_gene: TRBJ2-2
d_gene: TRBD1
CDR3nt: TGTGCCAGCTCATCGACAGGGGCCGCTTCGACCGGGGAGCTGTTTTTT
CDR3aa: CASSSTGAASTGELFF

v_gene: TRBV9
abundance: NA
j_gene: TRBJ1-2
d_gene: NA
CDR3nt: TGTGCCAGCAGCGCCCACACATGGGGCGTTGATGGCTACACCTTC
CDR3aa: CASSAHTWGVDGYTF

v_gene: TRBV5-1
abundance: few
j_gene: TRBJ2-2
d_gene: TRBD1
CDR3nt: TGCGCCAGCAGCCACCGGACAGGATCGAACACCGGGGAGCTGTTTTTT
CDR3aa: CASSHRTGSNTGELFF

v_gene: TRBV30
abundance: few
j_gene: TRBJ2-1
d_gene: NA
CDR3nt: TGTGCCTGGCGGCCGAAAGCAAGTGAGCAGTTCTTC
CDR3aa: CAWRPKASEQFF

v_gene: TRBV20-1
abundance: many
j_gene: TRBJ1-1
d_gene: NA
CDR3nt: TGCAGTGCTAGAGGGGGAGAGAACACTGAAGCTTTCTTT
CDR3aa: CSARGGENTEAFF

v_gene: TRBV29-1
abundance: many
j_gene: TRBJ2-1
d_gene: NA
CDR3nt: TGCAGCGGCATGGACTCCACTTCCTTGGGTGAGCAGTTCTTC
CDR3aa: CSGMDSTSLGEQFF

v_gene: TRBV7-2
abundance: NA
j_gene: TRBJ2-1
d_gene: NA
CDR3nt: TGTGCCAGCAGCACTGACCCCATCAACATCAATGAGCAGTTCTTC
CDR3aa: CASSTDPININEQFF

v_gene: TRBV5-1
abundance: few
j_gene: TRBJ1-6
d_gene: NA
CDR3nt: TGCGCCAGCAGCCCGCAGGGGTGGGGGAATTCACCCCTCCACTTT
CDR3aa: CASSPQGWGNSPLHF